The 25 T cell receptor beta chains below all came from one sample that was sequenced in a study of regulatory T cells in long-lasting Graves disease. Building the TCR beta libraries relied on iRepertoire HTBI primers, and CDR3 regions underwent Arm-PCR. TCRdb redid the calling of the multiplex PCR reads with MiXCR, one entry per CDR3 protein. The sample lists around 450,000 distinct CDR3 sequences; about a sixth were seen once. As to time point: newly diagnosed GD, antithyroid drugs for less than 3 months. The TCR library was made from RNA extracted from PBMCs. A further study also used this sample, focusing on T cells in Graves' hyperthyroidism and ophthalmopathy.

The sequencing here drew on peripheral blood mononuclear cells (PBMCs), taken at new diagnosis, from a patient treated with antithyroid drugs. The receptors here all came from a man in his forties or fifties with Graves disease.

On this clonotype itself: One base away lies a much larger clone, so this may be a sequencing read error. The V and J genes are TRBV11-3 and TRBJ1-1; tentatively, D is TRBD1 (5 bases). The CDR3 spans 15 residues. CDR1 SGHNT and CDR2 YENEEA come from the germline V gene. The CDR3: CASSLEPPVGTEPLF. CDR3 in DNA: TGTGCCAGCAGCTTAGAACCCCCGGTGGGGACTGAACCTCTCTTT.

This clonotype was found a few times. Here the CDR3 DNA reads TGTGCCAGCAGCTTGGAGCTTGGGCGGGAGGTTGGGCAGTTCTTC. Amino acid sequence: CASSLELGREVGQFF. This sequence joins TRBV5-4 and TRBJ2-1; 8 bases map to TRBD2. Germline CDR1 and CDR2: SGHNT and YYREEE (reference sequence). J was trimmed by 12 bases and V by 0 bases; bases with no gene match: 11. The length of the CDR3 is 15 residues.

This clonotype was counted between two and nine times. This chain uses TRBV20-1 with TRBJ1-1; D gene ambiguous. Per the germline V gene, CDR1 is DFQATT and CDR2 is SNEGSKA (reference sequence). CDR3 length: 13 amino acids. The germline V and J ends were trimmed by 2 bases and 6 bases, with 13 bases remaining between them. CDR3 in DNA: TGCAGTGCTAGAAGGCCTACCTGGGCTGAAGCTTTCTTT. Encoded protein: CSARRPTWAEAFF.

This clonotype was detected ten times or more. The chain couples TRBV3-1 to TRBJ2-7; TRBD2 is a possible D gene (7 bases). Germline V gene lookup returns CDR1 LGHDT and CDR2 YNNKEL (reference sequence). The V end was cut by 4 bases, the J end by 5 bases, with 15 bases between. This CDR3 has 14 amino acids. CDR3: CASSPREGGDEQYF. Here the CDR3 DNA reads TGTGCCAGCAGCCCTCGTGAAGGGGGGGACGAGCAGTACTTC.

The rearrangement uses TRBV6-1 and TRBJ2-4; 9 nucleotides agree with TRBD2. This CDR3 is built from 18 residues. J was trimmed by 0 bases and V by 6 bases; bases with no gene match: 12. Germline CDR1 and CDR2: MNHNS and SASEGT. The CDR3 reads CASRQTSGIEVAKNIQYF. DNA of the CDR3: TGTGCCAGCAGACAGACTAGCGGAATAGAGGTAGCCAAAAACATTCAGTACTTC.

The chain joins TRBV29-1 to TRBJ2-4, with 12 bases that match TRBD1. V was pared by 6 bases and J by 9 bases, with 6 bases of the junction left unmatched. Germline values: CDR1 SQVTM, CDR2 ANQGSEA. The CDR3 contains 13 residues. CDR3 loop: CSVGQGANAIQYF. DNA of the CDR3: TGCAGCGTGGGACAGGGGGCGAACGCCATTCAGTACTTC.

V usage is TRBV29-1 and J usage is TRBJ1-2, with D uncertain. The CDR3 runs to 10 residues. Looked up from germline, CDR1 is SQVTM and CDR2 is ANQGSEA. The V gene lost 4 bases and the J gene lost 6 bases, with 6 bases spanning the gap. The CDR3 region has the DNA TGCAGCGTTGCAGAGGATGGCTACACCTTC. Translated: CSVAEDGYTF.

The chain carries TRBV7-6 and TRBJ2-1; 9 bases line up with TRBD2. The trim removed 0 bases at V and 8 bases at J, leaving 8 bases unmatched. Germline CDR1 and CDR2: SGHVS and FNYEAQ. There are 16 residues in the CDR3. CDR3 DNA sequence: TGTGCCAGCAGCTTAGCGACCCTAGCGGGATTAGATGAGCAGTTCTTC. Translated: CASSLATLAGLDEQFF.

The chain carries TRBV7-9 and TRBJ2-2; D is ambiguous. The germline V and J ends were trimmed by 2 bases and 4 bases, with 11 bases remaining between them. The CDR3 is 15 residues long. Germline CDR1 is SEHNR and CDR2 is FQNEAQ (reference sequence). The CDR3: CASSLSSLITGELFF. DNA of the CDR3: TGTGCCAGCAGCTTAAGCAGTCTAATCACCGGGGAGCTGTTTTTT.

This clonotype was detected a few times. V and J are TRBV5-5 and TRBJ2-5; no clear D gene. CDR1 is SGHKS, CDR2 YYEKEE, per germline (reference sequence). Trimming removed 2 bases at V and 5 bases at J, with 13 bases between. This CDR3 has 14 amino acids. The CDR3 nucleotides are TGTGCCAGCAGCTTCGAAAGACTGGAGGAGACCCAGTACTTC. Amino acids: CASSFERLEETQYF.

This chain's CDR3 is CSVVKLPYGETEAFF. DNA of the CDR3: TGCAGCGTAGTTAAACTTCCCTACGGGGAAACTGAAGCTTTCTTT. This chain joins TRBV29-1 and TRBJ1-1; D gene uncertain. This CDR3 contains 15 residues. The V gene's germline CDR1 is SQVTM and CDR2 ANQGSEA. The V end was cut by 6 bases, the J end by 5 bases, with 22 bases between.

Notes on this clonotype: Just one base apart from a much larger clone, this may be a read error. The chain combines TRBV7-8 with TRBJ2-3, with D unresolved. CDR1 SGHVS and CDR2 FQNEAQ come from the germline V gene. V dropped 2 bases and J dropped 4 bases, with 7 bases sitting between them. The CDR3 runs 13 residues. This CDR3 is CASSLKSPDTQYF. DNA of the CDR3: TGTGCCAGCAGCTTAAAATCCCCAGATACGCAGTATTTT.

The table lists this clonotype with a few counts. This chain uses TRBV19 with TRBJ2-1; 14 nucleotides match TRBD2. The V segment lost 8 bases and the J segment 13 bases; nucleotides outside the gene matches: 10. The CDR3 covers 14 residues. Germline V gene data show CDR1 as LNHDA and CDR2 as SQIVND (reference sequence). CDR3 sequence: CASRTSGRRATQFF. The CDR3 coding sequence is TGTGCCAGTCGGACTAGCGGGAGGCGGGCTACCCAGTTCTTC.

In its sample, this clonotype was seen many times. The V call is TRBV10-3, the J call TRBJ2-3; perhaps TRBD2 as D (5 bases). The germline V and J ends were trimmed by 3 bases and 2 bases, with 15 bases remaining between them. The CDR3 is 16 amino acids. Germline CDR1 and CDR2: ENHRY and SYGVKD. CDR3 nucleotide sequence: TGTGCCATCAGTGACGCCGGGGTGGAAGACACAGATACGCAGTATTTT. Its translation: CAISDAGVEDTDTQYF.

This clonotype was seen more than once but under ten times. CDR3: CASSRYGNQPQHF. The CDR3 DNA follows: TGTGCCAGCAGTAGATACGGGAATCAGCCCCAGCATTTT. This chain links TRBV27 with TRBJ1-5; no definite D call. Germline V gene lookup returns CDR1 MNHEY and CDR2 SMNVEV (reference sequence). V dropped 5 bases and J dropped 4 bases, with 9 bases sitting between them. The CDR3 length is 13 residues.

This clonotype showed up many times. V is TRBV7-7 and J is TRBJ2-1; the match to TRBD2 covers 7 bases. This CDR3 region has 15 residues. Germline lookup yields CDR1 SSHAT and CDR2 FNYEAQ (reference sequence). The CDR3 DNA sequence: TGTTCCCAGTTTAAGCGGGAACCCGATATGGATGAGCAGTTCTTC. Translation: CSQFKREPDMDEQFF.

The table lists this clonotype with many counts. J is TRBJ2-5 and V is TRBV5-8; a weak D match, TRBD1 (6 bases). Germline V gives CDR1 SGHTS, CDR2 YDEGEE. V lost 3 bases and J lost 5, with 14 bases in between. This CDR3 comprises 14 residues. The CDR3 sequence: CASSSGHLYETQYF. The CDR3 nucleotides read TGTGCCAGCAGCTCGGGACACTTGTATGAGACCCAGTACTTC.

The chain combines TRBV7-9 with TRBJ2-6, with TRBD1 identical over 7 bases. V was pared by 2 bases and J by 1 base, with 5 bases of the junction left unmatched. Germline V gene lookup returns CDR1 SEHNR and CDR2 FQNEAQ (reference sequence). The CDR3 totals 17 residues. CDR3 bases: TGTGCCAGCAGCTTACCGGGACAGACTTCTGGGGCCAACGTCCTGACTTTC. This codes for CASSLPGQTSGANVLTF. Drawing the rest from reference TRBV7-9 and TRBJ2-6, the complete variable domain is DTGVSQNPRHKITKRGQNVTFRCDPISEHNRLYWYRQTLGQGPEFLTYFQNEAQLEKSRLLSDRFSAERPKGSFSTLEIQRTEQGDSAMYLCASSLPGQTSGANVLTFGAGSRLTVL.

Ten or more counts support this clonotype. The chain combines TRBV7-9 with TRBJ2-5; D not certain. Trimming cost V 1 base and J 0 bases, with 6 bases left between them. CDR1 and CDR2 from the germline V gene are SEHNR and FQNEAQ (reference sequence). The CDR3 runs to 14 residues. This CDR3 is CASSLVVYQETQYF. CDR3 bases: TGTGCCAGCAGCTTAGTTGTGTACCAAGAGACCCAGTACTTC.

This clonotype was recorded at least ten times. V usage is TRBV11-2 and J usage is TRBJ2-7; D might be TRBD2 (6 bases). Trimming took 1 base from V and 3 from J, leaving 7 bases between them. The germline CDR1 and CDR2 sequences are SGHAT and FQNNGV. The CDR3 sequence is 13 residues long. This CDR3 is CASSLAGVYEQYF. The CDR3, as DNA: TGTGCCAGCAGCTTAGCGGGAGTCTACGAGCAGTACTTC.

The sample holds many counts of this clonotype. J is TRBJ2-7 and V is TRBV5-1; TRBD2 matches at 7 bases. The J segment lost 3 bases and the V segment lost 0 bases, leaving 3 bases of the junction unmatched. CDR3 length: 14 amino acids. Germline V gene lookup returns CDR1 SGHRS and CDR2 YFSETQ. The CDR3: CASSLVPSGYEQYF. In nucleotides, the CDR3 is TGCGCCAGCAGCTTGGTTCCTAGCGGCTACGAGCAGTACTTC.

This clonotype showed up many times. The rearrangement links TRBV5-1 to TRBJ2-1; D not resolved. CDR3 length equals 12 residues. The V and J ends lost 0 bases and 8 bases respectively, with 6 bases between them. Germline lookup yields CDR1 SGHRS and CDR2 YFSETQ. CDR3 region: CASSLEAHEQFF. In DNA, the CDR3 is TGCGCCAGCAGCTTGGAAGCGCATGAGCAGTTCTTC.

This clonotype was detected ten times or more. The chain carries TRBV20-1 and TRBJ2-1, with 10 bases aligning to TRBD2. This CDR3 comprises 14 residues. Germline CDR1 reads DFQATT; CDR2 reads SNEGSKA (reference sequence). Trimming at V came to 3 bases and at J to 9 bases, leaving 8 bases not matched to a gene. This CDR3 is CSASRTSGGAEQFF. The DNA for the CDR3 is TGCAGTGCTAGTAGGACTAGCGGCGGGGCTGAGCAGTTCTTC.

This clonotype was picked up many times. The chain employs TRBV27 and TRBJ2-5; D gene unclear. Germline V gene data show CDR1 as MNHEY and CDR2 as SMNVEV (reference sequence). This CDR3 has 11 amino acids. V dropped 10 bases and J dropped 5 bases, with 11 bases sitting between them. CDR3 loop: CATDPRETQYF. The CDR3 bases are TGTGCCACCGACCCTCGGGAGACCCAGTACTTC.

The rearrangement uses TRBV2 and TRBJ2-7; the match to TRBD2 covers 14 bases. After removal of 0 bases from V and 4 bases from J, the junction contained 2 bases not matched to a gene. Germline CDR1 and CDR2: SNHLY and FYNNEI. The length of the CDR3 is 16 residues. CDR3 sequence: CASSEAGLAGGYEQYF. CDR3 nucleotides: TGTGCCAGCAGTGAAGCCGGACTAGCGGGAGGATACGAGCAGTACTTC.